Below, one T cell receptor (beta chain) is given with its context. The data originate from a study of cytomegalovirus exposure and HLA in healthy donors. The PCR employed 60 Vbeta primers together with 13 Jbeta primers. Some clones are missing from TCRdb's copy, which holds only in-frame ones; the method was immunoSEQ multiplex PCR. Among 91,000 or so clones, approximately 80% were seen once, and the ten largest hold more than 5%. CDR1 and CDR2 (germline): GTSNPN, SVGIG (reference sequence). Trimming took 0 bases from V and 1 from J, leaving 13 bases between them. The CDR3 has 15 amino acids. V is TRBV30 and J is TRBJ2-7; a weak D match, TRBD2 (5 bases). The sequenced material came from PBMCs. This receptor was taken from a man under 40 in good health and CMV-seropositive. CDR3 protein: CAWSVLGMMSYEQYF. In DNA form, the CDR3 reads TGTGCCTGGAGTGTACTAGGGATGATGTCCTACGAGCAGTACTTC.